Reported below is one TCR beta chain. The sample is drawn from a study of blood T cell repertoires in COVID-19. On the study more broadly: Italy, Spain and the United States were the sources of the convalescent and acute COVID-19 samples. From T cells, B-cell-depleted T cells, or PBMCs came the material, which was cDNA or gDNA.

The germline V and J ends were trimmed by 11 bases and 10 bases, with 15 bases remaining between them. This CDR3 contains 12 residues. CDR1 is MDHEN and CDR2 is SYDVKM in the germline V gene. In the original analysis: The assay estimated nucleated cells by amplifying reference gene primers. The protocol was immunoSEQ multiplex PCR, while the TCRdb copy is restricted to in-frame clones and leaves out a portion. From that table come the V and J calls and clone size; the DNA was used to work out D and trimming. The table shows 310,000 or so clones, with roughly 86% occurring only once. The sample was peripheral blood. The TCR was taken from a woman in her 30s who had recovered from COVID-19. This rearrangement joins TRBV28 to TRBJ1-6, with TRBD1 as a possible D gene (6 bases). Here the CDR3 reads CAGNRVASPLHF. CDR3 DNA: TGTGCCGGGAACAGGGTGGCATCACCCCTCCACTTT.